This T cell receptor (beta chain) was identified in a study of CD8 T cells in ankylosing spondylitis. Notes on the study in general: Disease-linked clones reportedly showed significant enrichment in matched ankylosing spondylitis synovial fluid. Disease-linked clones bore a CD8+ phenotype, appearing relatively rarely in peripheral blood. One TCR beta motif, made up of fewer than 10 highly homologous variants, appeared characteristic of ankylosing spondylitis blood.

Ten or more counts support this clonotype. Its antigen is undetermined. One entry per CDR3 protein, called by TCRdb with MiXCR from the 5' RACE reads. The sample has some 130,000 distinct CDR3 sequences; roughly 6.6% are singletons. This TCR came from a female donor with ankylosing spondylitis or in good health (not recorded which). Sequencing was carried out using blood, either unsorted or a sorted T cell fraction (not recorded which).

This CDR3 reads CASSLREGIDNEQFF. The CDR3 DNA sequence: TGTGCCAGCAGTTTAAGGGAGGGCATTGACAATGAGCAGTTCTTC. The gene calls are TRBV12-3 or TRBV12-4 and TRBJ2-1; 7 bases match TRBD2. The CDR3 spans 15 residues. Trimming took 2 bases from V and 5 from J; bases not matched to a gene: 6.